Below, one T cell receptor beta chain is given with its context. What it binds is not known. These data originate in a study of blood T cells in healthy people across ages. Study-wide points: Underestimates were what the diversity estimates from one million T cells were considered to be. Getting older went along with TCR beta diversity per million T cells dropping roughly linearly. The unsorted PBMCs prevented any conclusive comparison of naive versus antigen-experienced cells.

Then a second PCR, running about 6 to 11 cycles, was carried out with a sample-barcoded 5' primer and a J-beta primer mix. Each cDNA molecule was tagged by a template-switch adaptor that had 12 random nucleotides. TCRdb used MiXCR to reprocess the 5' RACE reads, holding one entry per CDR3 protein. Of roughly 1.7 million distinct CDR3 sequences listed, roughly a third are singletons. Trimming removed 3 bases from V and 4 bases from J; junction bases left unmatched: 11. This CDR3 region has 15 residues. CDR1 and CDR2 from the germline V gene are SQVTM and ANQGSEA. The source of this sequence is a woman aged 30 to 39 in good health. This chain links TRBV29-1 with TRBJ1-1; 7 bases map to TRBD1. Sequencing was performed on blood. CDR3 DNA: TGCAGCGTTGACGGGGGCAGGGGGATAGGCACTGAAGCTTTCTTT. Translation: CSVDGGRGIGTEAFF.